These T cell receptor beta chains were read from a single sample in a study of CD8+ T cells in alopecia areata. Only in-frame clones appear in the TCRdb table, and some are missing; sequencing was by immunoSEQ multiplex PCR. The sample lists approximately 180,000 clones; 58% were seen once. Specimen: CD4+ T cells sorted from blood, collected at approximately week 60, from a patient treated with tofacitinib. Receptor source: a human donor with alopecia areata. Both conserved end residues are part of each CDR3. A D gene is named only where the DNA matches it firmly. Clone size is given for some rows only: seen once, a few or many times, or a class if the clone is expanded.

D gene	V gene	clone size	J gene	CDR3 DNA	CDR3 protein
-	TRBV9	-	TRBJ2-6	TGTGCCAGCTCACCGGGACCTTCTGGGGCCAACGTCCTGACTTTC	CASSPGPSGANVLTF
TRBD2	TRBV6-1	few	TRBJ2-5	TGTGCCAGCAGGGCAAGACTAGCGGATCAAGAGACCCAGTACTTC	CASRARLADQETQYF
TRBD1	TRBV4-1	-	TRBJ2-2	TGCGCCAGCAGCCAGTACGACAGGGGGGTCGGGGAGCTGTTTTTT	CASSQYDRGVGELFF
-	TRBV6-5	-	TRBJ1-2	TGTGCCAGCAGTTACTCGAGCGGAGTCAGGAGCTATGGCTACACCTTC	CASSYSSGVRSYGYTF
TRBD1	TRBV6-5	-	TRBJ1-4	TGTGCCAGCAGGGCTGACAGGGTATCTGAAAAACTGTTTTTT	CASRADRVSEKLFF
TRBD2	TRBV11-3	-	TRBJ2-5	TGTGCCAGCAGTAGCGGGGTACGGGAGACCCAGTACTTC	CASSSGVRETQYF
TRBD1	TRBV30	-	TRBJ2-1	TGTGCCTGGACAAGGGACAGGGCCTCCTACAATGAGCAGTTCTTC	CAWTRDRASYNEQFF
TRBD1	TRBV15	-	TRBJ1-2	TGTGCCACCAGCAGAGATCCGGGGGGACAGGGTGGTGGCTACACCTTC	CATSRDPGGQGGGYTF
TRBD2	TRBV5-6	-	TRBJ2-3	TGTGCCAGCAGCTTATTTTTTAGCGGGGGGCTGATCTCCACAGATACGCAGTATTTT	CASSLFFSGGLISTDTQYF
-	TRBV7-6	-	TRBJ2-3	TGTGCCAGCAGCTTCAGAGGGGGGCTCGCAGATACGCAGTATTTT	CASSFRGGLADTQYF
-	TRBV7-7	-	TRBJ2-1	TGTGCCAGCAGCTTAGTCCGAGGAGGAGAGCAGTTCTTC	CASSLVRGGEQFF
TRBD1	TRBV27	-	TRBJ2-3	TGTGCCAGCAGTTCCTCCACAGGGGGATCGACAGATACGCAGTATTTT	CASSSSTGGSTDTQYF
-	TRBV18	-	TRBJ2-7	TGTGCCAGCTCACTCAGGATTGGCGAGCAGTACTTC	CASSLRIGEQYF
-	TRBV19	few	TRBJ1-6	TGTGCCAGCCAAGGGTGGAATTCACCCCTCCACTTT	CASQGWNSPLHF
-	TRBV15	few	TRBJ2-4	TGTGCCACCAGCACACCGGGGTGGGACATTCAGTACTTC	CATSTPGWDIQYF
-	TRBV30	-	TRBJ2-6	TGTGCCTGGAGTTTCCCCCGTAGGTCTGGGGCCAACGTCCTGACTTTC	CAWSFPRRSGANVLTF
-	TRBV6-5	-	TRBJ2-2	TGTGCCAGTACCAGAATGACGAACACCGGGGAGCTGTTTTTT	CASTRMTNTGELFF
-	TRBV27	once	TRBJ2-7	TGTGCCAGCAGTTTCACAAGGAGTTCTAGCTCCTACGAGCAGTACTTC	CASSFTRSSSSYEQYF
-	TRBV10-2	many	TRBJ2-7	TGCGCCAGCAGTGAGGAACCGGGCCTGAGGGAGCAGTACTTC	CASSEEPGLREQYF